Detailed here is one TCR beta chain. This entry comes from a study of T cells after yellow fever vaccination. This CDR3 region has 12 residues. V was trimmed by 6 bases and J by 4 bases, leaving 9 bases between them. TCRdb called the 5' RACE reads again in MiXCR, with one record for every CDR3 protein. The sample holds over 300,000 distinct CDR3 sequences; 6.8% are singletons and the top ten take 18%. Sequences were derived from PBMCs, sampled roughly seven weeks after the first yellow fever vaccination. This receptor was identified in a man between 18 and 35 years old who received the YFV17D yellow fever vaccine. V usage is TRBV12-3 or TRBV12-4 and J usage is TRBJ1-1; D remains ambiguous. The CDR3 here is CASRAPGTEAFF. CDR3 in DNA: TGTGCCAGCAGGGCTCCCGGCACTGAAGCTTTCTTT.